A single sample is the source of the 5 T cell receptor beta chains below, sequenced in a study of cytomegalovirus exposure and HLA in healthy donors. The study ran its PCR with 60 Vbeta and 13 Jbeta primers. Repertoires were generated with immunoSEQ multiplex PCR, while TCRdb's copy carries only in-frame clones and drops some. The repertoire holds 150,000 to 200,000 clones, more than 65% seen once, with 1% to 1.5% in the top ten. Input material: PBMCs. Receptors originate from a man in his fifties in good health and CMV-seropositive.

The V and J genes are TRBV6-1 and TRBJ1-1; TRBD1 matches at 8 bases. The CDR3 loop spans 15 amino acids. The trim removed 2 bases at V and 7 bases at J, leaving 9 bases unmatched. Germline values: CDR1 MNHNS, CDR2 SASEGT. The CDR3 reads CASSERAGGAVEAFF. The CDR3 DNA sequence: TGTGCCAGCAGTGAAAGGGCAGGGGGCGCGGTTGAAGCTTTCTTT.

The chain's CDR3 is CASSLELGGPQHF. The CDR3 DNA reads TGTGCCAGCAGCTTAGAACTAGGAGGGCCCCAGCATTTT. This chain links TRBV11-2 with TRBJ1-5; the D is unclear. The CDR3 is made up of 13 amino acids. The ends were cut back, 0 bases at V and 9 bases at J, with 9 bases in the middle. Germline values: CDR1 SGHAT, CDR2 FQNNGV.

The chain uses TRBV10-2 and TRBJ2-2; no clear D. Germline loops: CDR1 WSHSY, CDR2 SAAADI. This CDR3 contains 14 residues. V dropped 8 bases and J dropped 2 bases, with 12 bases sitting between them. This CDR3 reads CASLAWSNTGELFF. The CDR3 DNA reads TGCGCCAGCTTAGCCTGGTCAAACACCGGGGAGCTGTTTTTT.

The chain combines TRBV27 with TRBJ2-1, with 9 nucleotides matching TRBD2. V was clipped by 6 bases and J by 4 bases; unmatched bases: 7. This CDR3 is built from 15 residues. The germline V gene has CDR1 MNHEY and CDR2 SMNVEV (reference sequence). CDR3: CASRTGTSTYNEQFF. DNA of the CDR3: TGTGCCAGCAGGACCGGGACTAGCACTTACAATGAGCAGTTCTTC.

The V and J genes are TRBV9 and TRBJ2-7; TRBD1 agrees at 10 bases. J lost 5 bases, V lost 0 bases, and 2 bases had no gene match. The CDR3 is 14 residues long. Germline assignment: CDR1 SGDLS and CDR2 YYNGEE. The CDR3 nucleotides are TGTGCCAGCAGCGTAGGACAGGGGGCCCACGAGCAGTACTTC. Residues: CASSVGQGAHEQYF.